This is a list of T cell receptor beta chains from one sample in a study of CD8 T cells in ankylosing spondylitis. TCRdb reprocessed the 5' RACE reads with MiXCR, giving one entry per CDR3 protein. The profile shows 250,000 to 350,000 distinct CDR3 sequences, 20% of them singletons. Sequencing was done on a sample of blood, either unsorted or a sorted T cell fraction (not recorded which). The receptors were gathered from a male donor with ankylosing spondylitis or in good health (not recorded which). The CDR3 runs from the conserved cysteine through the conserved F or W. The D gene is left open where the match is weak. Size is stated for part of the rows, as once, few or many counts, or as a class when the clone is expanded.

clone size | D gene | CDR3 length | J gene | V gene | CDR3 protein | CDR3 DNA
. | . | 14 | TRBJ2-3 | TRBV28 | CASSFSRVADTQYF | TGTGCCAGCAGTTTCTCCCGGGTAGCAGATACGCAGTATTTT
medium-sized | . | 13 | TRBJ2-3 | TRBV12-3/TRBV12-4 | CASSLAPTDTQYF | TGTGCCAGCAGCTTGGCCCCCACAGATACGCAGTATTTT
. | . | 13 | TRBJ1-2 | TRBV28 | CASSDLPNYGYTF | TGTGCCAGCAGCGATTTGCCTAACTATGGCTACACCTTC
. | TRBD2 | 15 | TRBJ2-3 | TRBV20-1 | CSARGTSAGGDTQYF | TGCAGTGCTAGAGGGACTAGTGCCGGGGGGGATACGCAGTATTTT
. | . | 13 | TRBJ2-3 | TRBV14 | CASSQETLGAQYF | TGTGCCAGCAGCCAAGAGACCCTCGGTGCGCAGTATTTT
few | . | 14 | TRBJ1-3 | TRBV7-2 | CASSLVSGRNTIYF | TGTGCCAGCAGCTTAGTGTCAGGGAGAAACACCATATATTTT
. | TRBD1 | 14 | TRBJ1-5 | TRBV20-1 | CSARRASGGQPQHF | TGCAGTGCTAGACGGGCCTCAGGGGGGCAGCCCCAGCATTTT
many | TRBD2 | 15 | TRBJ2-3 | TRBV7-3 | CASSLGGGHWDTQYF | TGTGCCAGCAGCTTAGGCGGGGGGCACTGGGATACGCAGTATTTT
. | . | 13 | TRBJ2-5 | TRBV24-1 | CATSGHIGETQYF | TGTGCCACCTCAGGCCACATTGGAGAGACCCAGTACTTC
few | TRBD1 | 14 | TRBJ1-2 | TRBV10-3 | CATRDKGADYGYTF | TGTGCCACCAGGGATAAGGGGGCGGACTATGGCTACACCTTC
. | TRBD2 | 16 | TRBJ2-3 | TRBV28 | CASSLASSGGADTQYF | TGTGCCAGCAGCCTAGCGTCTAGCGGGGGGGCAGATACGCAGTATTTT
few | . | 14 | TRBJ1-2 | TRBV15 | CATSSGRPAYGYTF | TGTGCCACCAGCAGTGGCAGGCCTGCCTATGGCTACACCTTC
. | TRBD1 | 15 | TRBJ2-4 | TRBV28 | CASSPGQASKNIQYF | TGTGCCAGCAGTCCCGGACAGGCCAGCAAAAACATTCAGTACTTC
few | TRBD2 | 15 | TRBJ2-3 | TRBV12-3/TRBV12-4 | CASSGTSGASDTQYF | TGTGCCAGCAGTGGGACTAGCGGGGCCTCAGATACGCAGTATTTT
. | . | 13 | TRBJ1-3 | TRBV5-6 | CASSLRPGNTIYF | TGTGCCAGCAGTTTACGCCCTGGAAACACCATATATTTT
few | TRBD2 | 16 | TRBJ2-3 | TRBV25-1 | CASSDTSGRATDTQYF | TGTGCCAGCAGTGATACTAGCGGGAGGGCCACAGATACGCAGTATTTT
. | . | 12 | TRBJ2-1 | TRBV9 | CASSGRTNEQFF | TGTGCCAGCAGCGGAAGAACCAATGAGCAGTTCTTC
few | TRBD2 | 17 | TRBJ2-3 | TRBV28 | CASIPTIGGRATDTQYF | TGTGCCAGCATACCGACGATTGGAGGGAGGGCAACAGATACGCAGTATTTT
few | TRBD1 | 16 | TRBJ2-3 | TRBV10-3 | CAISENRGSSTDTQYF | TGTGCCATCAGTGAAAACAGGGGGTCTAGCACAGATACGCAGTATTTT
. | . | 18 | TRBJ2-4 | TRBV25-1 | CASSATGSGGIAKNIQYF | TGTGCCAGCAGTGCGACAGGTTCTGGGGGAATAGCCAAAAACATTCAGTACTTC
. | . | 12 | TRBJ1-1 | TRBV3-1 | CASSPQGGEAFF | TGTGCCAGCAGCCCACAGGGTGGTGAAGCTTTCTTT
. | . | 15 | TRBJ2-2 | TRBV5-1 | CTSSFQGWNTGELFF | TGCACCAGCAGCTTCCAGGGGTGGAACACCGGGGAGCTGTTTTTT
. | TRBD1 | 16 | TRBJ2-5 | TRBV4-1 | CASSHTGTGWQETQYF | TGCGCCAGCAGCCACACCGGGACAGGGTGGCAAGAGACCCAGTACTTC
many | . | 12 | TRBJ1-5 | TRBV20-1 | CSASGSNQPQHF | TGCAGTGCCTCGGGGTCCAATCAGCCCCAGCATTTT
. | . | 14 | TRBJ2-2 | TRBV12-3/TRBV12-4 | CASMLQGGTGELFF | TGTGCCAGCATGTTGCAGGGGGGAACCGGGGAGCTGTTTTTT
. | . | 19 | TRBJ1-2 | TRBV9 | CASSVAQTAGLERGYGYTF | TGTGCCAGCAGCGTAGCCCAAACCGCGGGACTAGAGAGGGGCTATGGCTACACCTTC
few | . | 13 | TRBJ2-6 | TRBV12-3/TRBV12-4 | CASSTAGANVLTF | TGTGCCAGCAGCACTGCTGGGGCCAACGTCCTGACTTTC
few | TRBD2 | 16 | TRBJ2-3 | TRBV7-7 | CASSSAGGSSTDTQYF | TGTGCTAGCAGCTCAGCGGGGGGGTCTAGCACAGATACGCAGTATTTT
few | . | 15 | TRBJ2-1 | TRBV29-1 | CSVGRGGGQRNEQFF | TGCAGCGTTGGGCGAGGTGGGGGCCAACGCAATGAGCAGTTCTTC
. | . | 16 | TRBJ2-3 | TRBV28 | CASRVSGGVSTDTQYF | TGTGCCAGCAGAGTTAGCGGTGGGGTAAGCACAGATACGCAGTATTTT
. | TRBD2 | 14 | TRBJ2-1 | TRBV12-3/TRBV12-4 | CASSRGLPGIGQFF | TGTGCCAGCAGTCGGGGACTACCTGGGATTGGGCAGTTCTTC
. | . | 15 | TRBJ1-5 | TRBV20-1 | CSASRRAGNNQPQHF | TGCAGTGCTAGTCGCCGGGCAGGGAACAATCAGCCCCAGCATTTT
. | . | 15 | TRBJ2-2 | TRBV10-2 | CASTVPVGVPGELFF | TGCGCCAGCACGGTTCCTGTTGGAGTCCCCGGGGAGCTGTTTTTT
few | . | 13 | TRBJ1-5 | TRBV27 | CASSLIGSQPQHF | TGTGCCAGCAGTTTAATTGGGAGTCAGCCCCAGCATTTT